These T cell receptor beta chains were read from a single sample in a study of T cells after yellow fever vaccination. MiXCR, run by TCRdb on the 5' RACE reads, gives a single entry per CDR3 protein. The sample consists of 50,000 or so distinct CDR3 sequences, roughly 7.3% of them appearing once. The sequencing here drew on CD8+ T cells sorted from PBMCs, taken less than 18 days after the first yellow fever vaccination. These receptor sequences come from a young man who received the YFV17D yellow fever vaccine. Each CDR3 is given with its conserved first and last residue. The order of the fields is D gene, clone size, V gene, J gene, CDR3 DNA, CDR3 protein. A D gene is named only where the DNA matches it firmly. Only part of the rows carry a size: once, few, many, or a class if the clone is expanded.

d_gene: .
abundance: many
v_gene: TRBV19
j_gene: TRBJ2-5
CDR3nt: TGTGCCAGTAGTTATGGGGGGACCCAGTACTTC
CDR3aa: CASSYGGTQYF

d_gene: TRBD1
abundance: many
v_gene: TRBV7-3
j_gene: TRBJ1-1
CDR3nt: TGTGCCAGCAGCTTAGGGACAGGGCCCTTGACTGAAGCTTTCTTT
CDR3aa: CASSLGTGPLTEAFF

d_gene: TRBD1
abundance: many
v_gene: TRBV20-1
j_gene: TRBJ2-1
CDR3nt: TGCAGTACAAGGGACAGGGGCTACAATGAGCAGTTCTTC
CDR3aa: CSTRDRGYNEQFF

d_gene: .
abundance: many
v_gene: TRBV29-1
j_gene: TRBJ2-2
CDR3nt: .
CDR3aa: CSVSLDNTGELFF

d_gene: TRBD2
abundance: many
v_gene: TRBV7-6
j_gene: TRBJ2-5
CDR3nt: TGTGCCAGCAGCTTAGCGACTAGCCCGGCGGAGACCCAGTACTTC
CDR3aa: CASSLATSPAETQYF

d_gene: .
abundance: many
v_gene: TRBV7-9
j_gene: TRBJ1-2
CDR3nt: TGTGCCAGCAGGTCCGGGATGGTGGGCTATGGCTACACCTTC
CDR3aa: CASRSGMVGYGYTF

d_gene: TRBD2
abundance: many
v_gene: TRBV9
j_gene: TRBJ2-3
CDR3nt: TGTGCCAGCAGCGTAGAGGCGGGGGACGGTAAAGCGCAGTATTTT
CDR3aa: CASSVEAGDGKAQYF

d_gene: .
abundance: many
v_gene: TRBV27
j_gene: TRBJ2-2
CDR3nt: TGTGCCAGCAGTTTATACGGGACGGTTAACACCGGGGAGCTGTTTTTT
CDR3aa: CASSLYGTVNTGELFF

d_gene: .
abundance: many
v_gene: TRBV6-5
j_gene: TRBJ1-3
CDR3nt: TGTGCCAGCAGTTACTCACGAAACTCTGGAAACACCATATATTTT
CDR3aa: CASSYSRNSGNTIYF

d_gene: TRBD1
abundance: many
v_gene: TRBV4-3
j_gene: TRBJ2-7
CDR3nt: TGCGCCAGCAGCCAAGTGCGGGACAGGTCCTACGAGCAGTACTTC
CDR3aa: CASSQVRDRSYEQYF

d_gene: TRBD2
abundance: .
v_gene: TRBV11-1
j_gene: TRBJ2-5
CDR3nt: TGTGCCAGCAGCTTAGTTGTAGCGGGGGGCAGGTACCAAGAGACCCAGTACTTC
CDR3aa: CASSLVVAGGRYQETQYF

d_gene: .
abundance: many
v_gene: TRBV7-9
j_gene: TRBJ1-4
CDR3nt: TGTGCCAGCAGCCGGACAGTCAGCGAAAAACTGTTTTTT
CDR3aa: CASSRTVSEKLFF

d_gene: .
abundance: .
v_gene: TRBV7-2
j_gene: TRBJ2-7
CDR3nt: TGTGCCAGCACCCGGGGGCTACCGGGTAACGAGCAGTACTTC
CDR3aa: CASTRGLPGNEQYF

d_gene: TRBD1
abundance: .
v_gene: TRBV19
j_gene: TRBJ1-1
CDR3nt: TGTGCCAGTATTGGACAGGGCCCACCTGAAGCTTTCTTT
CDR3aa: CASIGQGPPEAFF

d_gene: .
abundance: many
v_gene: TRBV29-1
j_gene: TRBJ2-1
CDR3nt: TGCAGCGTTGAAGAAGATCGCGGGCGCTCCTACAATGAGCAGTTCTTC
CDR3aa: CSVEEDRGRSYNEQFF

d_gene: .
abundance: .
v_gene: TRBV5-1
j_gene: TRBJ1-1
CDR3nt: TGCGCCAGCAGCTTGGTTGGGGATCACATGAACACTGAAGCTTTCTTT
CDR3aa: CASSLVGDHMNTEAFF

d_gene: .
abundance: .
v_gene: TRBV5-1
j_gene: TRBJ1-1
CDR3nt: TGCGCCAGCAGCTTGGAAGGTCGGGGTCCCCCTATGAACACTGAAGCTTTCTTT
CDR3aa: CASSLEGRGPPMNTEAFF

d_gene: TRBD1
abundance: many
v_gene: TRBV12-3/TRBV12-4
j_gene: TRBJ1-2
CDR3nt: TGTGCCAGCAGCCGCGTGGGACAGAAGAGCTACACCTTC
CDR3aa: CASSRVGQKSYTF

d_gene: .
abundance: many
v_gene: TRBV6-5
j_gene: TRBJ2-3
CDR3nt: TGTGCCAGCAGTTACGATGGGGCGCTGGATACGCAGTATTTT
CDR3aa: CASSYDGALDTQYF

d_gene: .
abundance: many
v_gene: TRBV4-1
j_gene: TRBJ2-3
CDR3nt: TGCGCCAGCAGCGGCCGGGACCACAGCACAGATACGCAGTATTTT
CDR3aa: CASSGRDHSTDTQYF

d_gene: .
abundance: many
v_gene: TRBV5-6
j_gene: TRBJ2-7
CDR3nt: TGTGCCAGCAGACCGGTGGGGGGAGCCTACGAGCAGTACTTC
CDR3aa: CASRPVGGAYEQYF

d_gene: .
abundance: .
v_gene: TRBV21-1
j_gene: TRBJ2-3
CDR3nt: TGTGCCAGCAGCAAAACGGACCGGGGGGGCCGAGATACGCAGTATTTT
CDR3aa: CASSKTDRGGRDTQYF

d_gene: .
abundance: .
v_gene: TRBV12-3/TRBV12-4
j_gene: TRBJ1-2
CDR3nt: TGTGCCAGCAGTGGGGTTGGGGCTTCGGGCTATGGCTACACCTTC
CDR3aa: CASSGVGASGYGYTF

d_gene: TRBD1
abundance: many
v_gene: TRBV24-1
j_gene: TRBJ2-3
CDR3nt: TGTGCCACCAGTGGCCGGGACAGGGGAACAGATACGCAGTATTTT
CDR3aa: CATSGRDRGTDTQYF

d_gene: TRBD1
abundance: .
v_gene: TRBV4-1
j_gene: TRBJ1-5
CDR3nt: TGCGCCAGCAGCCAAGGTGACAGGGGCGATCAGCCCCAGCATTTT
CDR3aa: CASSQGDRGDQPQHF

d_gene: .
abundance: many
v_gene: TRBV29-1
j_gene: TRBJ2-7
CDR3nt: TGCAGCGCTACGGAAGGGGGAAATTACGAGCAGTACTTC
CDR3aa: CSATEGGNYEQYF

d_gene: TRBD2
abundance: .
v_gene: TRBV4-3
j_gene: TRBJ2-3
CDR3nt: TGCGCCAGCAGCCCAGGGACTAGCGGGGGCCAACGCACAGATACGCAGTATTTT
CDR3aa: CASSPGTSGGQRTDTQYF

d_gene: .
abundance: many
v_gene: TRBV6-4
j_gene: TRBJ2-2
CDR3nt: TGTGCCAGCAGTGACTCGACTACCGGGGAGCTGTTTTTT
CDR3aa: CASSDSTTGELFF

d_gene: .
abundance: many
v_gene: TRBV7-9
j_gene: TRBJ2-1
CDR3nt: TGTGCCAGCAGCCCTGCTGTTATCGTTGGGAGATACAATGAGCAGTTCTTC
CDR3aa: CASSPAVIVGRYNEQFF

d_gene: TRBD1
abundance: many
v_gene: TRBV5-1
j_gene: TRBJ2-2
CDR3nt: TGCGCCAGCAGCTTCCGGGACAGGTCAGCGGGGGAGCTGTTTTTT
CDR3aa: CASSFRDRSAGELFF

d_gene: .
abundance: many
v_gene: TRBV20-1
j_gene: TRBJ2-1
CDR3nt: TGCAGTGCTAGTAGGCCCACGTACAATGAGCAGTTCTTC
CDR3aa: CSASRPTYNEQFF

d_gene: .
abundance: few
v_gene: TRBV4-3
j_gene: TRBJ2-3
CDR3nt: TGCGCCAGCAGCCAAGATAGGGGGGGGGGTTATACGCAGTATTTT
CDR3aa: CASSQDRGGGYTQYF

d_gene: TRBD1
abundance: .
v_gene: TRBV5-8
j_gene: TRBJ1-2
CDR3nt: TGTGCCAGCAGCTTGGATCGGAGTCAGGGGGCTGGCTACACCTTC
CDR3aa: CASSLDRSQGAGYTF

d_gene: .
abundance: many
v_gene: TRBV28
j_gene: TRBJ2-3
CDR3nt: TGTGCCAGCAGTTTCCCCGACTCCACAGATACGCAGTATTTT
CDR3aa: CASSFPDSTDTQYF